This T cell receptor beta chain was observed in a study of memory CD4+ T cells and cytomegalovirus serostatus. Study overall: Healthy Belgian adult donors included roughly ten CMV-positive and 24 CMV-negative people.

Libraries were prepared by immunoSEQ multiplex PCR; TCRdb keeps only in-frame clonotypes and omits some of them. The table includes tens of thousands of clones, less than 85% detected once. Single viable CD3+CD4+CD8-CD45RO+ cells were sorted as the memory CD4+ T cells. After thawing, CD4+ T cells were positively selected. This CDR3 is 15 amino acids long. CDR1 and CDR2 (germline): GTSNPN, SVGIG (reference sequence). The ends were cut back, 3 bases at V and 3 bases at J, with 18 bases in the middle. To note about this clone: Its antigen remains unidentified.

Study-wide points: A US-trained random forest predicted CMV serostatus with median AUC approximately 0.9.

This chain links TRBV30 with TRBJ2-7; tentative D call: TRBD2 (5 bases). This clonotype originated in an adult in good health and CMV-seronegative. The material sequenced was memory CD4+ T cells from blood. The chain's CDR3 is CAWRGRGKGFYEQYF. The CDR3 DNA reads as TGTGCCTGGAGGGGGAGAGGGAAAGGGTTCTACGAGCAGTACTTC.